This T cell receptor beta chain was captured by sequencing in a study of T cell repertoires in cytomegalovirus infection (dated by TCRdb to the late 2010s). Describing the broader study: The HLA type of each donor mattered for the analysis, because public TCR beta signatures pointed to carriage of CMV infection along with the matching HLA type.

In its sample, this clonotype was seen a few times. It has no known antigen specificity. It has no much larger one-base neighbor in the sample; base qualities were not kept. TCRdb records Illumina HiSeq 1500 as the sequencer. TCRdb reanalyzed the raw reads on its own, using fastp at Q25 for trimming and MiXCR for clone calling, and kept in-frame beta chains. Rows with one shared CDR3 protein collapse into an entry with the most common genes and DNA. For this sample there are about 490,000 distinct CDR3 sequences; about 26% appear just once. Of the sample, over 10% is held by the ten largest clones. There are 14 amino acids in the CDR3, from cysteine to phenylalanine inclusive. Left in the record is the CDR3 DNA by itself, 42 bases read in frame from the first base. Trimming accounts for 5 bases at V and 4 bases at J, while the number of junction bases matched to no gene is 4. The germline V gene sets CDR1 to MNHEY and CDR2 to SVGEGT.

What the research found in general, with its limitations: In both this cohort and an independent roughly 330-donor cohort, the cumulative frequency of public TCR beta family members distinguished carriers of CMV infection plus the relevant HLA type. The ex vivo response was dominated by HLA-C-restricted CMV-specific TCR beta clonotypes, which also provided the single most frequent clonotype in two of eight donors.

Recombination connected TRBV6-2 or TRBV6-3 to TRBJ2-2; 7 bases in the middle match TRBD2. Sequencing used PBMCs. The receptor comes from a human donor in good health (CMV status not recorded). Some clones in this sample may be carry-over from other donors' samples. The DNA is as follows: TGTGCCAGCAGTACCACTAGCGCCACCGGGGAGCTGTTTTTT. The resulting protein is CASSTTSATGELFF.